This T cell receptor (beta chain) was profiled in a study of blood T cell repertoires in COVID-19. Germline V gene lookup returns CDR1 MNHEY and CDR2 SVGAGI. The CDR3 runs 14 residues. The V segment lost 10 bases and the J segment 8 bases; nucleotides outside the gene matches: 10. Using immunoSEQ multiplex PCR, the repertoire was profiled, and TCRdb retains in-frame clones only, with some absent. The sample yields about 150,000 clones, 84% seen once. The sequence derives from a woman aged 50 to 60 who had been exposed to COVID-19. V is TRBV6-5 and J is TRBJ2-1; 11 nucleotides align to TRBD2. Source material: PBMCs or T cells enriched from blood (not recorded which). In DNA, the CDR3 is TGTGCCACCCAACTAGCGGGAGTATTCGATGAGCAGTTCTTC. Residues: CATQLAGVFDEQFF.